This T cell receptor beta chain was obtained from a study of blood T cell repertoires in COVID-19. The wider study: Researchers got acute and convalescent COVID-19 samples from the United States, Italy and Spain.

In the original workflow: Estimation of nucleated cell counts was performed using reference gene primer amplification. TCRdb's table, derived via immunoSEQ multiplex PCR, lists solely in-frame clones and lacks some. That table supplies the V and J calls and clone size; D and trimming were determined from the DNA. The data show about 250,000 clones, 83% seen once. Everyone who took part was 18 to 89 years old, and they came from 24 US areas. Cohorts were assigned according to the clinical history that participants reported. The material sequenced was PBMCs or T cells enriched from blood (not recorded which). The sequence derives from a woman aged 40 to 50 who had been exposed to COVID-19.

CDR3: CSVEVSYQGNEQFF. DNA for the CDR3: TGCAGCGTTGAAGTAAGTTATCAGGGGAATGAGCAGTTCTTC. The chain recombines TRBV29-1 with TRBJ2-1; a weak D match, TRBD1 (6 bases). This CDR3 contains 14 residues. V was clipped by 1 base and J by 7 bases, with 14 bases between them. Germline CDR1 and CDR2: SQVTM and ANQGSEA.